Below, 28 T cell receptor beta chains from the same sample are listed, as sequenced in a study of blood T cells in healthy people across ages. Next came a second PCR, run for roughly 6 to 11 cycles, which used a sample-barcoded 5' primer along with a J-beta primer mix. TCRdb re-derived calls from the 5' RACE reads in MiXCR, one entry per CDR3 protein. The sample contains around 1.5 million distinct CDR3 sequences, around 59% of which appear only once. Material: blood. All receptors come from a man between 18 and 29 years old in good health.

In this sample, this clonotype turned up a few times. The J gene is TRBJ2-1, the V gene TRBV20-1; the D gene could be TRBD1 or TRBD2 (5 bases each). The CDR3 extends over 13 amino acids. The V end lost 6 bases, the J end lost 10 bases, and 19 bases lay between the germline ends. Germline V gene data show CDR1 as DFQATT and CDR2 as SNEGSKA (reference sequence). The CDR3 DNA reads as TGCAGTGCGAGGGACCCCGGGGTCGAGGAGCAGTTCTTC. Protein: CSARDPGVEEQFF.

J is TRBJ2-2 and V is TRBV29-1, with D perhaps TRBD2 (5 bases). The V and J ends lost 7 bases and 7 bases respectively, with 13 bases between them. CDR1 and CDR2 from the germline V gene are SQVTM and ANQGSEA. The CDR3 runs 12 residues. CDR3 sequence (DNA): TGCAGCGCCGAACGAGAGGGCGGGGAGCTGTTTTTT. Encoded protein: CSAEREGGELFF.

V usage is TRBV19 and J usage is TRBJ2-3; D unclear. V shed 5 bases and J shed 2 bases, with 5 bases lying between them. The CDR3 extends over 12 amino acids. Germline CDR1 and CDR2: LNHDA and SQIVND (reference sequence). DNA for the CDR3: TGTGCCAGTAGTGGAGTCACAGATACGCAGTATTTT. Amino acid sequence: CASSGVTDTQYF.

This clonotype has a handful of counts. V gene TRBV29-1 combines with J gene TRBJ1-1; a weak D match, TRBD1 (5 bases). The germline gives CDR1 SQVTM, CDR2 ANQGSEA. V was pared by 4 bases and J by 4 bases, with 16 bases between. The CDR3 totals 14 residues. CDR3: CSVVFLGEGTEAFF. The CDR3 coding sequence is TGCAGCGTTGTTTTTTTGGGGGAAGGCACTGAAGCTTTCTTT.

In its sample, this clonotype was seen a few times. The chain carries TRBV12-3 or TRBV12-4 and TRBJ2-7, with 9 positions matching TRBD2. The CDR3 covers 15 residues. With V trimmed by 6 bases and J by 4 bases, 10 bases remained unmatched. CDR3 nucleotide sequence: TGTGCCAGCAGCCCGCCGACTAGCGGAGCATACGAGCAGTACTTC. This codes for CASSPPTSGAYEQYF.

The count of this clonotype is one. The chain recombines TRBV20-1 with TRBJ2-7, with unresolved D. The CDR3 totals 13 residues. V lost 5 bases to trimming and J lost 0 bases, with 11 bases between them. The germline V gene encodes CDR1 DFQATT and CDR2 SNEGSKA (reference sequence). CDR3 loop: CSADEESSYEQYF. In nucleotides, the CDR3 is TGCAGTGCTGACGAAGAGAGCTCCTACGAGCAGTACTTC.

The gene calls are TRBV20-1 and TRBJ2-7, with D unclear. Between the trimmed V and J ends, which lost 5 bases and 6 bases, there was a span of 8 bases. The CDR3 consists of 10 residues. The germline CDR1 and CDR2 sequences are DFQATT and SNEGSKA (reference sequence). The CDR3 sequence is CSAEKSEQYF. Here the CDR3 DNA reads TGCAGTGCTGAAAAATCCGAGCAGTACTTC.

This clonotype came up once. The CDR3 coding sequence is TGTGCCAGCAGTTTGGACAGACTCACCGGGGAGCTGTTTTTT. As protein: CASSLDRLTGELFF. The chain employs TRBV28 and TRBJ2-2; weak D call: TRBD1 (6 bases). Trimming left V 3 bases short and J 4 bases short, with 9 bases between. The CDR3 loop spans 14 amino acids. CDR1 is MDHEN, CDR2 SYDVKM, per germline.

The CDR3 region is CAISELGGPNSNQPQHF. DNA for the CDR3: TGTGCCATCAGTGAGCTAGGGGGACCTAATAGCAATCAGCCCCAGCATTTT. The chain employs TRBV10-3 and TRBJ1-5; D perhaps matches TRBD1 (6 bases). Germline-derived CDR1 and CDR2 are ENHRY and SYGVKD. CDR3 length: 17 residues. V gave up 2 bases and J gave up 0 bases, with 14 bases separating them.

CDR3 sequence: CASSLRDSAPGYTF. The CDR3 nucleotides read TGTGCCAGCAGTCTCCGGGACAGCGCCCCTGGCTACACCTTC. The J gene is TRBJ1-2, the V gene TRBV6-6; 7 bases are shared with TRBD1. CDR3 length equals 14 residues. After removal of 5 bases from V and 7 bases from J, the junction contained 10 bases not matched to a gene. CDR1 and CDR2 from the germline V gene are MNHNY and SVGAGI (reference sequence).

This clonotype has a single count. V is TRBV10-3 and J is TRBJ2-1; tentatively, D is TRBD2 (6 bases). Trimming shortened V by 4 bases and J by 3 bases, and 13 bases separated the two germline ends. The germline V gene has CDR1 ENHRY and CDR2 SYGVKD. The CDR3 covers 15 residues. In DNA form, the CDR3 reads TGTGCCATCAGTGGAGGCGGAGGGTTCTACAATGAGCAGTTCTTC. It translates to CAISGGGGFYNEQFF.

The gene calls are TRBV27 and TRBJ2-1, with a tentative D call TRBD2 (5 bases). With the DNA end fitting TRBJ2-7 better, the J assignment may be wrong. CDR3 length: 13 amino acids. Germline V gene data show CDR1 as MNHEY and CDR2 as SMNVEV (reference sequence). CDR3 loop: CASSLSASNEQYF. The CDR3 DNA reads as TGTGCCAGCAGTTTATCAGCTAGCAATGAGCAGTACTTC.

The rearrangement joins TRBV11-2 to TRBJ1-1; 8 nucleotides match TRBD1. This CDR3 is 15 amino acids long. Germline assignment: CDR1 SGHAT and CDR2 FQNNGV. With 1 base clipped from V and 6 bases from J, the junction kept 7 bases outside the gene matches. CDR3 sequence (DNA): TGTGCCAGCAGCTTAGGTGGCAGGGGGCCGTCTGAAGCTTTCTTT. This sequence encodes CASSLGGRGPSEAFF.

The table lists this clonotype with a few counts. The V and J genes are TRBV14 and TRBJ1-2; D is perhaps TRBD1 (5 bases). V lost 5 bases and J 6 bases, leaving 19 bases between the germline ends. Per germline, CDR1 SGHDN and CDR2 FVKESK. The CDR3 length is 15 residues. CDR3: CASSGLQGVVNGYTF. The CDR3 DNA reads TGTGCCAGCAGCGGTCTTCAGGGTGTTGTAAATGGCTACACCTTC.

This clonotype came up a few times. The chain combines TRBV7-6 with TRBJ2-7; no firm D call. With 1 base removed from V and 0 bases from J, the gap between germline ends came to 7 bases. Germline V gene data show CDR1 as SGHVS and CDR2 as FNYEAQ. The CDR3 runs to 14 residues. CDR3 protein: CASSLDFSSYEQYF. As DNA, the CDR3 is TGTGCCAGCAGCTTAGATTTCAGCTCCTACGAGCAGTACTTC. Together with reference TRBV7-6 and TRBJ2-7, the CDR3 gives the full variable domain: GAGVSQSPRYKVTKRGQDVALRCDPISGHVSLYWYRQALGQGPEFLTYFNYEAQQDKSGLPNDRFSAERPEGSISTLTIQRTEQRDSAMYRCASSLDFSSYEQYFGPGTRLTVT.

This clonotype was recorded a few times. The rearrangement uses TRBV7-9 and TRBJ2-5, with 9 nucleotides matching TRBD2. The V segment lost 1 base and the J segment 1 base; nucleotides outside the gene matches: 4. Looked up from germline, CDR1 is SEHNR and CDR2 is FQNEAQ (reference sequence). This CDR3 contains 16 residues. The CDR3 region has the DNA TGTGCCAGCAGCTTAGGCGGTAGCGGGGGCCAAGAGACCCAGTACTTC. Translated: CASSLGGSGGQETQYF.

This clonotype was picked up a small number of times. The rearrangement uses TRBV5-1 and TRBJ2-5; 7 bases fit TRBD2. Germline CDR1 SGHRS, CDR2 YFSETQ. Trimming removed 0 bases from V and 2 bases from J; junction bases left unmatched: 7. The CDR3 has 16 residues. The CDR3 nucleotides read TGCGCCAGCAGCTTGGGACGGGGGGAGGCACAAGAGACCCAGTACTTC. Protein: CASSLGRGEAQETQYF.

This sequence joins TRBV15 and TRBJ2-7; TRBD2 might be the D (5 bases). The length of the CDR3 is 14 residues. Germline CDR1 is LNHNV and CDR2 is YYDKDF (reference sequence). Trimming stripped 3 bases from V and 3 bases from J, with 12 bases between. The CDR3 DNA reads as TGTGCCACCAGCAGCTTCGGAGGCATCTACGAGCAGTACTTC. Its translation: CATSSFGGIYEQYF.

This chain links TRBV7-9 with TRBJ2-7, with D uncertain. The CDR3 is 12 amino acids. Germline V lookup: CDR1 SEHNR, CDR2 FQNEAQ (reference sequence). V dropped 5 bases and J dropped 3 bases, with 8 bases sitting between them. The CDR3: CASSRLNYEQYF. CDR3 bases: TGTGCCAGCAGCCGCCTCAACTACGAGCAGTACTTC. Combining the CDR3 with reference TRBV7-9 and TRBJ2-7 gives the whole variable domain DTGVSQNPRHKITKRGQNVTFRCDPISEHNRLYWYRQTLGQGPEFLTYFQNEAQLEKSRLLSDRFSAERPKGSFSTLEIQRTEQGDSAMYLCASSRLNYEQYFGPGTRLTVT.

The V gene is TRBV5-6, the J gene TRBJ2-5; the D gene could be TRBD1 or TRBD2 (7 bases each). The CDR3 contains 15 residues. Per germline, CDR1 SGHDT and CDR2 YYEEEE. The V end was cut by 4 bases, the J end by 3 bases, with 16 bases between. CDR3 nucleotide sequence: TGTGCCAGCAGCCTGGTCAGGGGGGGAAAAGAGACCCAGTACTTC. Protein sequence: CASSLVRGGKETQYF.

The rearrangement uses TRBV6-6 and TRBJ1-4; D perhaps matches TRBD1 (6 bases). There are 15 residues in the CDR3. Trimming cost V 2 bases and J 5 bases, with 12 bases left between them. Germline CDR1 reads MNHNY; CDR2 reads SVGAGI (reference sequence). The DNA of the CDR3 is TGTGCCAGCAGTTACCTTGGACAGAAGAATGAAAAACTGTTTTTT. It codes for CASSYLGQKNEKLFF.

The table lists this clonotype with a few counts. This sequence joins TRBV4-1 and TRBJ1-4; D remains unclear. CDR1 is MGHRA and CDR2 is YSYEKL in the germline V gene. V lost 5 bases and J lost 8, with 18 bases in between. This CDR3 has 15 residues. As DNA, the CDR3 is TGCGCCAGCAGCGAAACGGAGGTATCGTCGGAAAAACTGTTTTTT. Its translation: CASSETEVSSEKLFF.

The gene calls are TRBV14 and TRBJ2-7; perhaps TRBD2 as D (5 bases). The V gene's germline CDR1 is SGHDN and CDR2 FVKESK. CDR3 length equals 15 residues. Trimming took 1 base from V and 4 from J, leaving 14 bases between them. CDR3 region: CASSQGWTEVYEQYF. The DNA for the CDR3 is TGTGCCAGCAGCCAAGGCTGGACGGAGGTTTACGAGCAGTACTTC. The full variable domain, completed using reference TRBV14 and TRBJ2-7, is EAGVTQFPSHSVIEKGQTVTLRCDPISGHDNLYWYRRVMGKEIKFLLHFVKESKQDESGMPNNRFLAERTGGTYSTLKVQPAELEDSGVYFCASSQGWTEVYEQYFGPGTRLTVT.

The chain is built from TRBV20-1 and TRBJ2-4, with D tentatively TRBD2 (5 bases). V was trimmed by 0 bases and J by 0 bases, leaving 12 bases between them. The germline gives CDR1 DFQATT, CDR2 SNEGSKA (reference sequence). The length of the CDR3 is 16 residues. The CDR3 coding sequence is TGCAGTGCTAGAGATCGGGATTCTCTAGCCAAAAACATTCAGTACTTC. Translated, it gives CSARDRDSLAKNIQYF.

The chain is built from TRBV12-5 and TRBJ1-1; D is undetermined. CDR1 LGHNT and CDR2 FRNRAP come from the germline V gene. The CDR3 is 13 amino acids. V lost 7 bases and J lost 7, with 16 bases in between. CDR3 nucleotide sequence: TGTGCTAGTGCCGATCAGTTTCGGGGTGAAGCTTTCTTT. Its protein is CASADQFRGEAFF.

This clonotype has more than one count but fewer than ten. V is TRBV29-1 and J is TRBJ1-4; no firm D call. CDR3 length: 14 residues. Germline-derived CDR1 and CDR2 are SQVTM and ANQGSEA. V shed 2 bases and J shed 4 bases, with 11 bases lying between them. The CDR3 protein is CSVERRRNNEKLFF. CDR3 bases: TGCAGCGTTGAACGCCGTCGGAATAATGAAAAACTGTTTTTT.

The gene calls are TRBV20-1 and TRBJ2-3; unclear D gene. CDR1 and CDR2 (germline): DFQATT, SNEGSKA (reference sequence). V lost 3 bases to trimming and J lost 2 bases, with 12 bases between them. There are 14 residues in the CDR3. The CDR3 DNA is TGCAGTGCTAGGGGTTTAGACATCACAGATACGCAGTATTTT. Encoded protein: CSARGLDITDTQYF.

This clonotype was seen a few times. CDR3 sequence: CASSKAWPGRDTEAFF. The DNA for the CDR3 is TGTGCCAGCAGCAAAGCTTGGCCAGGGCGGGACACTGAAGCTTTCTTT. This rearrangement joins TRBV21-1 to TRBJ1-1; the table assigns TRBD1, which was not confirmed against the DNA. TRBV21-1 is a listed pseudogene. The CDR3 has 16 amino acids.